Following are 25 T cell receptor beta chains from one sample sequenced in a study of technical replicates of blood from a few donors. Sequenced by immunoSEQ multiplex PCR; TCRdb stores in-frame clones only, minus some. The sample holds about 62,000 clones, around 87% seen once. The sample comprised PBMCs. The receptors come from a human donor in good health. Some clones in this sample may be carry-over from other donors' samples.

This rearrangement joins TRBV13 to TRBJ2-5; the match to TRBD2 covers 8 bases. The CDR3 length is 17 residues. After removal of 1 base from V and 1 base from J, the junction contained 8 bases not matched to a gene. Germline lookup yields CDR1 PRHDT and CDR2 FYEKMQ (reference sequence). CDR3 in DNA: TGTGCCAGCAGCTTAGTGGGGTTAGCGGGGATCCAAGAGACCCAGTACTTC. Its protein is CASSLVGLAGIQETQYF.

This clone showed up just once. This CDR3 reads CASSPLGQGYSYNSPLHF. CDR3 DNA: TGTGCCAGCTCACCCCTGGGACAGGGCTACTCCTATAATTCACCCCTCCACTTT. V gene TRBV18 combines with J gene TRBJ1-6; 9 positions agree with TRBD1. The CDR3 runs 18 residues. The J segment lost 0 bases and the V segment lost 3 bases, leaving 6 bases of the junction unmatched. Germline CDR1 reads KGHSH; CDR2 reads LQKENI.

The DNA of the CDR3 is TGTGCCAGCAGCCTGGGGGGGGACACCGGGGAGCTGTTTTTT. It yields the protein CASSLGGDTGELFF. The gene calls are TRBV7-6 and TRBJ2-2; 7 bases line up with TRBD2. This CDR3 region has 14 residues. CDR1 and CDR2 from the germline V gene are SGHVS and FNYEAQ. With V trimmed by 5 bases and J by 3 bases, 3 bases remained unmatched.

The rearrangement links TRBV4-3 to TRBJ2-1, with 11 bases identical to TRBD2. The germline V gene has CDR1 LGHNA and CDR2 YSLEER. V lost 1 base to trimming and J lost 5 bases; unmatched junction nucleotides: 4. The CDR3 consists of 16 residues. The CDR3 DNA sequence: TGCGCCAGCAGCCAAGGGACTAGCGGGCGGAACAATGAGCAGTTCTTC. Translated: CASSQGTSGRNNEQFF.

The genes are TRBV7-3 and TRBJ2-1; D may be TRBD2 (6 bases). Between the trimmed V and J ends, which lost 2 bases and 2 bases, there was a span of 10 bases. This CDR3 contains 15 residues. Germline V lookup: CDR1 SGHTA, CDR2 FQGTGA. The CDR3 DNA is TGTGCCAGCAGCTTAGGAGGGAGGACCTACAATGAGCAGTTCTTC. Translating gives CASSLGGRTYNEQFF.

The J gene is TRBJ2-7, the V gene TRBV18, with 9 bases identical to TRBD2. J lost 3 bases, V lost 4 bases, and 10 bases had no gene match. This CDR3 spans 16 amino acids. CDR1 KGHSH and CDR2 LQKENI come from the germline V gene. The DNA of the CDR3 is TGTGCCAGCTCACTCGAGGCGGGGGGGCCAGTCTACGAGCAGTACTTC. Protein sequence: CASSLEAGGPVYEQYF.

The chain couples TRBV27 to TRBJ2-7; D is possibly TRBD2 (6 bases). This CDR3 spans 15 amino acids. Germline CDR1 and CDR2: MNHEY and SMNVEV (reference sequence). V was cut by 11 bases and J by 2 bases, with 22 bases left in between. In DNA form, the CDR3 reads TGTGCCTGTCAACGGAGGGGCGGAAGCCCCTACGAGCAGTACTTC. It is translated as CACQRRGGSPYEQYF.

The chain couples TRBV5-1 to TRBJ2-1; 12 positions match TRBD2. Losses at the gene ends were 0 bases for V and 7 bases for J; bases not matched to a gene: 8. The CDR3 runs to 17 residues. Germline V lookup: CDR1 SGHRS, CDR2 YFSETQ. CDR3: CASSLAPSGGARNEQFF. CDR3 coding DNA: TGCGCCAGCAGCTTGGCCCCTAGCGGGGGGGCGAGGAATGAGCAGTTCTTC.

This CDR3 reads CASSDLWTPQETQYF. CDR3 nucleotide sequence: TGTGCCAGCAGTGACCTATGGACACCCCAAGAGACCCAGTACTTC. The V gene is TRBV2, the J gene TRBJ2-5; TRBD1 is a possible D gene (5 bases). The CDR3 spans 15 residues. The V end lost 3 bases, the J end lost 1 base, and 12 bases lay between the germline ends. Germline CDR1 is SNHLY and CDR2 is FYNNEI.

This chain uses TRBV6-1 with TRBJ1-1; weak D call: TRBD1 (5 bases). Between the trimmed V and J ends, which lost 6 bases and 8 bases, there was a span of 10 bases. Germline assignment: CDR1 MNHNS and CDR2 SASEGT. The CDR3 is 11 amino acids. The CDR3 bases are TGTGCCAGCAGGATGACAGCCGAAGCTTTCTTT. This sequence encodes CASRMTAEAFF.

The chain combines TRBV6-5 with TRBJ1-5, with 10 bases lining up with TRBD1. There are 15 residues in the CDR3. CDR1 MNHEY and CDR2 SVGAGI come from the germline V gene. The ends lost 4 bases at V and 6 bases at J; junction bases unmatched: 6. In DNA, the CDR3 is TGTGCCAGCAGTTCCGGGACAGGGGTACCTCAGCCCCAGCATTTT. It specifies CASSSGTGVPQPQHF.

The chain joins TRBV7-8 to TRBJ2-3; TRBD1 aligns across 9 bases. The germline V gene has CDR1 SGHVS and CDR2 FQNEAQ. This CDR3 contains 17 residues. J lost 2 bases, V lost 6 bases, and 12 bases had no gene match. In DNA, the CDR3 is TGTGCCAGCAGTCCCGGCAGGGACAGGGTCCTCACAGATACGCAGTATTTT. Protein product: CASSPGRDRVLTDTQYF.

The V call is TRBV4-1, the J call TRBJ1-4; TRBD1 agrees at 8 bases. The CDR3 loop spans 16 amino acids. V lost 4 bases and J lost 0; bases outside the gene matches: 4. Germline values: CDR1 MGHRA, CDR2 YSYEKL. The CDR3 reads CASSLLQGATNEKLFF. CDR3 coding DNA: TGCGCCAGCAGCCTCTTACAGGGGGCAACTAATGAAAAACTGTTTTTT.

J is TRBJ2-1 and V is TRBV10-3; 7 bases match TRBD1. V dropped 10 bases and J dropped 2; count of bases not matched to a gene: 5. The V gene's germline CDR1 is ENHRY and CDR2 SYGVKD. The CDR3 runs 13 residues. The CDR3, as DNA: TGTGCCACCCGGGACAGCACCTACAATGAGCAGTTCTTC. As protein: CATRDSTYNEQFF.

The CDR3 DNA sequence: TGTGCCAGCAGCCATAACGAGGCTCGGGACTATGGCTACACCTTC. Encoded protein: CASSHNEARDYGYTF. This chain joins TRBV4-2 and TRBJ1-2; unclear D gene. The germline V gene encodes CDR1 LGHNA and CDR2 YNFKEQ. CDR3 length: 15 residues. V lost 3 bases and J 3 bases, leaving 14 bases between the germline ends.

This chain links TRBV19 with TRBJ1-5, with TRBD1 identical over 10 bases. The CDR3 is made up of 18 amino acids. Germline V lookup: CDR1 LNHDA, CDR2 SQIVND (reference sequence). V gave up 5 bases and J gave up 4 bases; unmatched junction bases: 14. The DNA of the CDR3 is TGTGCCAGTAGTTCTCAAAGATCCGGGACAGGGGTGAATCAGCCCCAGCATTTT. Its protein product is CASSSQRSGTGVNQPQHF.

This sequence joins TRBV11-2 and TRBJ1-1; 7 positions match TRBD1. The CDR3 length is 13 residues. V trimming: 6 bases; J trimming: 10 bases; junction bases outside the gene matches: 11. Germline V gene lookup returns CDR1 SGHAT and CDR2 FQNNGV. CDR3 DNA sequence: TGTGCCAGCAGGAGGACGACACGACAGGGAGCTTTCTTT. Translated: CASRRTTRQGAFF.

CDR3 region: CASSPQGYGYTF. CDR3 nucleotides: TGCGCCAGCAGCCCACAGGGCTATGGCTACACCTTC. The chain employs TRBV5-1 and TRBJ1-2, with TRBD1 as a possible D gene (6 bases). Trimming stripped 4 bases from V and 4 bases from J, with 8 bases between. Germline lookup yields CDR1 SGHRS and CDR2 YFSETQ. The CDR3 sequence is 12 residues long.

The DNA for the CDR3 is TGTGCCAGCAGCTTAGGACAGCTGAACACCGGGGAGCTGTTTTTT. Its protein is CASSLGQLNTGELFF. The chain recombines TRBV7-9 with TRBJ2-2; D possibly corresponds to TRBD1 (5 bases). Between the trimmed V and J ends, which lost 1 base and 1 base, there was a span of 7 bases. This CDR3 is built from 15 residues. Germline V gene lookup returns CDR1 SEHNR and CDR2 FQNEAQ (reference sequence). Full variable domain (rest looked up from reference TRBV7-9 and TRBJ2-2): DTGVSQNPRHKITKRGQNVTFRCDPISEHNRLYWYRQTLGQGPEFLTYFQNEAQLEKSRLLSDRFSAERPKGSFSTLEIQRTEQGDSAMYLCASSLGQLNTGELFFGEGSRLTVL.

This chain joins TRBV10-3 and TRBJ2-7; TRBD1 agrees at 10 bases. The germline V gene has CDR1 ENHRY and CDR2 SYGVKD. V lost 2 bases and J lost 5; bases outside the gene matches: 3. The CDR3 has 14 amino acids. This chain's CDR3 is CAISEGTGVHEQYF. The CDR3 bases are TGTGCCATCAGTGAGGGGACAGGGGTCCACGAGCAGTACTTC.

This sequence joins TRBV11-2 and TRBJ2-7; no clear D. V lost 0 bases to trimming and J lost 3 bases, with 15 bases between them. There are 16 residues in the CDR3. Germline V gene sequence: CDR1 SGHAT, CDR2 FQNNGV. This chain's CDR3 is CASSLDRVPLYYEQYF. The CDR3 DNA is TGTGCCAGCAGCTTAGATAGAGTCCCTCTTTACTACGAGCAGTACTTC.

The chain employs TRBV6-1 and TRBJ1-1; D unresolved. V lost 2 bases and J 1 base, leaving 5 bases between the germline ends. The CDR3 covers 13 residues. CDR1 is MNHNS, CDR2 SASEGT, per germline. The CDR3 DNA reads TGTGCCAGCAGTGAACAACAGAACACTGAAGCTTTCTTT. Amino acid sequence: CASSEQQNTEAFF.

This rearrangement joins TRBV11-2 to TRBJ2-2; the D is unclear. The CDR3 covers 14 residues. Between the trimmed V and J ends, which lost 1 base and 7 bases, there was a span of 10 bases. Germline V gene sequence: CDR1 SGHAT, CDR2 FQNNGV. CDR3 DNA sequence: TGTGCCAGCAGCTTAGGAGGAAATTACGGGGAGCTGTTTTTT. Its protein product is CASSLGGNYGELFF.

Only one count was recorded for this clone. The identical CDR3 is also encoded by other nucleotide sequences in the sample. The chain couples TRBV7-9 to TRBJ2-7; 10 bases are shared with TRBD2. V was pared by 3 bases and J by 2 bases, with 4 bases of the junction left unmatched. The V gene's germline CDR1 is SEHNR and CDR2 FQNEAQ (reference sequence). The CDR3 loop spans 15 amino acids. In nucleotides, the CDR3 is TGTGCCAGCAGCTTGGCTAGCGGGGGTACCTACGAGCAGTACTTC. This sequence encodes CASSLASGGTYEQYF.

The chain has TRBV6-1 and TRBJ1-2; D perhaps matches TRBD1 (6 bases). CDR3 length: 18 amino acids. The V end lost 1 base, the J end lost 1 base, and 19 bases lay between the germline ends. In germline, CDR1 is MNHNS, CDR2 SASEGT. CDR3 nucleotide sequence: TGTGCCAGCAGTGAAGTGCAGGGCAGGACAGCGATTAACTATGGCTACACCTTC. Translating it yields CASSEVQGRTAINYGYTF.